This record looks at one T cell receptor (beta chain) sequence and its context. This record belongs to a study of monozygotic twins with inflammatory bowel disease. Following a re-call of the 5' RACE reads, TCRdb has one entry per CDR3 protein and lacks DNA. The record lists tens of thousands of distinct CDR3 sequences, of which the ten most abundant hold less than 6.5%. The CDR3 spans 13 residues. Germline CDR1 and CDR2: MNHEY and SMNVEV (reference sequence). The V call is TRBV27, the J call TRBJ1-2; as DNA is missing, the TRBD1 call by TCRdb cannot be tested. This clonotype was sampled from a human donor with ulcerative colitis or Crohn's disease, or a healthy co-twin of an affected twin (not recorded which). Material: blood. The CDR3 region is CASSPDRGDGYTF.